Below are 24 T cell receptor beta chains sequenced from a single sample in a study of blood T cell repertoires in COVID-19. Produced via immunoSEQ multiplex PCR; TCRdb's table is partial and in-frame only. This table holds around 300,000 clones, approximately 90% found once. Material: PBMCs or T cells enriched from blood (not recorded which). All receptors come from a woman aged 60-75 years in a cohort exposed to, infected with or recovered from COVID-19 (not recorded which).

The CDR3 spells CASSLWDGQGADNEQFF. CDR3 in DNA: TGTGCCAGCAGTTTATGGGATGGGCAGGGGGCGGACAATGAGCAGTTCTTC. The chain employs TRBV28 and TRBJ2-1; 8 bases align to TRBD1. V lost 0 bases and J lost 5; bases outside the gene matches: 9. There are 17 residues in the CDR3. The germline CDR1 and CDR2 sequences are MDHEN and SYDVKM. Looking up the rest from reference TRBV28 and TRBJ2-1 gives the full variable domain: DVKVTQSSRYLVKRTGEKVFLECVQDMDHENMFWYRQDPGLGLRLIYFSYDVKMKEKGDIPEGYSVSREKKERFSLILESASTNQTSMYLCASSLWDGQGADNEQFFGPGTRLTVL.

The rearrangement joins TRBV6-2 or TRBV6-3 to TRBJ2-2; TRBD2 might be the D (6 bases). Per the germline V gene, CDR1 is MNHEY and CDR2 is SVGEGT. The CDR3 is made up of 15 amino acids. V was cut by 5 bases and J by 3 bases, with 13 bases left in between. The CDR3 loop reads CASSLRLGDTGELFF. CDR3 in DNA: TGTGCCAGCAGTCTTCGACTAGGGGACACCGGGGAGCTGTTTTTT.

This sequence joins TRBV12-3 or TRBV12-4 and TRBJ1-3; maybe TRBD1 (6 bases). The CDR3 is 13 amino acids. Trimming cost V 5 bases and J 4 bases, with 9 bases left between them. In nucleotides, the CDR3 is TGTGCCAGCAGTGGTGGGGGCGGAAACACCATATATTTT. This encodes CASSGGGGNTIYF.

The genes are TRBV2 and TRBJ2-2; the match to TRBD2 covers 8 bases. Germline assignment: CDR1 SNHLY and CDR2 FYNNEI. Germline trimming cut 7 bases from V and 6 bases from J; bases unmatched to any gene: 10. The CDR3 has 15 residues. The CDR3 spells CASNPSGRGAGELFF. CDR3 in DNA: TGTGCCAGCAATCCGAGCGGGAGAGGTGCCGGGGAGCTGTTTTTT.

The chain couples TRBV19 to TRBJ1-6; 7 positions match TRBD1. J was trimmed by 9 bases and V by 8 bases; bases with no gene match: 4. CDR3 size: 12 residues. Germline V CDR1 and CDR2: LNHDA, SQIVND (reference sequence). CDR3 sequence: CASSPGGSPLHF. The DNA of the CDR3 is TGTGCCAGTTCACCAGGGGGTTCACCCCTCCACTTT.

The V gene is TRBV2, the J gene TRBJ2-7, with 7 bases that match TRBD1. The CDR3 is 15 amino acids. J was trimmed by 1 base and V by 5 bases; bases with no gene match: 8. Germline CDR1 reads SNHLY; CDR2 reads FYNNEI. The CDR3 loop reads CASSFRDSGSYEQYF. CDR3 DNA sequence: TGTGCCAGCAGTTTCCGGGACAGCGGATCCTACGAGCAGTACTTC.

In nucleotides, the CDR3 is TGTGCCAGCAGCTCCGGGACAGGTCTTTACAATGAGCAGTTCTTC. Residues: CASSSGTGLYNEQFF. This chain connects TRBV5-5 to TRBJ2-1; 8 bases map to TRBD1. Germline loops: CDR1 SGHKS, CDR2 YYEKEE (reference sequence). With 3 bases clipped from V and 4 bases from J, the junction kept 6 bases outside the gene matches. The CDR3 contains 15 residues.

This clone was picked up one time. The chain couples TRBV4-2 to TRBJ2-7, with D possibly being TRBD2 (6 bases). The CDR3 spans 15 residues. The germline V gene has CDR1 LGHNA and CDR2 YNFKEQ. Trimming took off 1 base at V and 1 base at J, with 11 bases between the two ends. DNA for the CDR3: TGTGCCAGCAGCCAAGTGCACGCGGGGTCCTACGAGCAGTACTTC. It specifies CASSQVHAGSYEQYF.

The chain recombines TRBV2 with TRBJ1-5; D possibly corresponds to TRBD1 (5 bases). V was pared by 6 bases and J by 9 bases, with 21 bases between. The CDR3 is 15 amino acids. Germline assignment: CDR1 SNHLY and CDR2 FYNNEI. CDR3 nucleotides: TGTGCCAGCAGCGGGGGGTCAGGTCCTGAGGGGCCCCAGCATTTT. It is translated as CASSGGSGPEGPQHF. Variable domain in full (rest from reference TRBV2 and TRBJ1-5): EPEVTQTPSHQVTQMGQEVILRCVPISNHLYFYWYRQILGQKVEFLVSFYNNEISEKSEIFDDQFSVERPDGSNFTLKIRSTKLEDSAMYFCASSGGSGPEGPQHFGDGTRLSIL.

The chain combines TRBV7-2 with TRBJ2-7; 10 bases map to TRBD1. V gave up 2 bases and J gave up 3 bases; unmatched junction bases: 7. CDR3 length equals 16 residues. Germline CDR1 and CDR2: SGHTA and FQGNSA. The CDR3 sequence: CASSLRRDRGVYEQYF. For the CDR3, the DNA is TGTGCCAGCAGCTTAAGACGGGACAGGGGAGTCTACGAGCAGTACTTC.

This CDR3 is CASSFGSGSGYTF. The CDR3, as DNA: TGCGCCAGCAGCTTTGGTTCTGGGAGTGGCTACACCTTC. The chain combines TRBV5-1 with TRBJ1-2; D remains ambiguous. Trimming took off 2 bases at V and 7 bases at J, with 12 bases between the two ends. This CDR3 is built from 13 residues. Germline CDR1 and CDR2: SGHRS and YFSETQ.

The chain uses TRBV6-5 and TRBJ2-7, with a tentative D call TRBD1 (6 bases). The length of the CDR3 is 14 residues. Trimming left V 6 bases short and J 2 bases short, with 14 bases between. Germline V lookup: CDR1 MNHEY, CDR2 SVGAGI. The CDR3: CASSETGRTYEQYF. In nucleotides, the CDR3 is TGTGCCAGCAGCGAGACAGGCCGGACCTACGAGCAGTACTTC.

This chain joins TRBV18 and TRBJ2-5; 7 nucleotides line up with TRBD2. CDR1 KGHSH and CDR2 LQKENI come from the germline V gene. The CDR3 is 12 residues long. V was pared by 6 bases and J by 4 bases, with 2 bases of the junction left unmatched. Here the CDR3 DNA reads TGTGCCAGCTCCCGCGGGGGAGAGACCCAGTACTTC. This codes for CASSRGGETQYF.

V gene TRBV5-1 combines with J gene TRBJ2-1; D ambiguous. V was pared by 5 bases and J by 0 bases, with 9 bases between. The CDR3 covers 14 residues. From germline, CDR1 is SGHRS and CDR2 YFSETQ. The CDR3 protein is CASSLPSSYNEQFF. In DNA, the CDR3 is TGCGCCAGCAGTTTGCCCAGCTCCTACAATGAGCAGTTCTTC.

For this clone: Other DNA sequences of this sample code for an identical CDR3. The rearrangement links TRBV28 to TRBJ1-2; the D is unclear. V dropped 6 bases and J dropped 3 bases, with 5 bases sitting between them. The CDR3 covers 11 residues. CDR1 and CDR2 (germline): MDHEN, SYDVKM. The CDR3 region has the DNA TGTGCCAGCAGACGGGACTATGGCTACACCTTC. It translates to CASRRDYGYTF.

This clone was detected only once. The V and J genes are TRBV3-1 (or the pseudogene TRBV3-2) and TRBJ2-3; 16 positions agree with TRBD2. The CDR3 runs 19 residues. The junction had 9 bases not matched to a gene; V was cut back by 3 bases and J by 3 bases. Germline assignment: CDR1 LGHDT and CDR2 YNNKEL (reference sequence). Here the CDR3 reads CASSHTRGLAGGYTDTQYF. Written as DNA, the CDR3 is TGTGCCAGCAGCCATACTCGGGGACTAGCGGGAGGGTATACAGATACGCAGTATTTT.

J is TRBJ2-1 and V is TRBV28, with D perhaps TRBD1 (6 bases). Germline CDR1 is MDHEN and CDR2 is SYDVKM. CDR3 length: 14 residues. Trimming took 8 bases from V and 7 from J, leaving 18 bases between them. CDR3 coding DNA: TGTGCCAGCTTGGGGGCGGGCGCGGCGAATGAGCAGTTCTTC. Encoded protein: CASLGAGAANEQFF.

This chain uses TRBV18 with TRBJ1-2; D possibly corresponds to TRBD1 (5 bases). The CDR3 has 14 residues. V lost 3 bases and J 2 bases, leaving 10 bases between the germline ends. Germline V lookup: CDR1 KGHSH, CDR2 LQKENI. This CDR3 is CASSPSDSNYGYTF. CDR3 nucleotides: TGTGCCAGCTCACCCTCTGACAGCAACTATGGCTACACCTTC.

The gene calls are TRBV6-5 and TRBJ1-5; no definite D call. V was shortened by 8 bases and J by 4 bases, with 18 bases between the two germline ends. CDR3 length equals 15 residues. Per the germline V gene, CDR1 is MNHEY and CDR2 is SVGAGI. The CDR3 DNA reads TGTGCCAGCGCGCCCGCGTCCCCCTTTAATCAGCCCCAGCATTTT. It yields the protein CASAPASPFNQPQHF.

V usage is TRBV7-8 and J usage is TRBJ2-1; D unclear. The CDR3 has 14 amino acids. V lost 4 bases to trimming and J lost 4 bases, with 11 bases between them. Germline V gene lookup returns CDR1 SGHVS and CDR2 FQNEAQ. The CDR3 here is CASSSLAGYNEQFF. CDR3 coding DNA: TGTGCCAGCAGCTCTTTAGCTGGTTACAATGAGCAGTTCTTC.

This chain connects TRBV5-1 to TRBJ2-7, with TRBD1 matching over 10 bases. After removal of 4 bases from V and 5 bases from J, the junction contained 6 bases not matched to a gene. CDR1 and CDR2 (germline): SGHRS, YFSETQ. This CDR3 spans 14 amino acids. DNA of the CDR3: TGCGCCAGCAGCCAGAGACAGGGGGCTGACGAGCAGTACTTC. Its translation is CASSQRQGADEQYF. The complete variable domain, with remaining parts taken from reference TRBV5-1 and TRBJ2-7, reads KAGVTQTPRYLIKTRGQQVTLSCSPISGHRSVSWYQQTPGQGLQFLFEYFSETQRNKGNFPGRFSGRQFSNSRSEMNVSTLELGDSALYLCASSQRQGADEQYFGPGTRLTVT.

Points on this clone: The same CDR3 is also encoded by other DNA sequences in this sample. The chain has TRBV10-1 and TRBJ2-5, with D possibly matching TRBD1 (6 bases). Per the germline V gene, CDR1 is WNHNN and CDR2 is SYGVQD (reference sequence). This CDR3 has 14 residues. Trimming cost V 0 bases and J 5 bases, with 10 bases left between them. The CDR3 bases are TGCGCCAGCAGTGAGTCCAGGGGCCAGGAGACCCAGTACTTC. It is translated as CASSESRGQETQYF.

V is TRBV19 and J is TRBJ2-3; TRBD2 might be the D (5 bases). The CDR3 has 15 amino acids. Trimming removed 2 bases at V and 0 bases at J, with 9 bases between. CDR1 and CDR2 (germline): LNHDA, SQIVND (reference sequence). CDR3 DNA: TGTGCCAGTAGTATATCTAGCCCCAGCACAGATACGCAGTATTTT. This sequence encodes CASSISSPSTDTQYF. The whole variable domain, filled in from reference TRBV19 and TRBJ2-3, reads DGGITQSPKYLFRKEGQNVTLSCEQNLNHDAMYWYRQDPGQGLRLIYYSQIVNDFQKGDIAEGYSVSREKKESFPLTVTSAQKNPTAFYLCASSISSPSTDTQYFGPGTRLTVL.

J is TRBJ1-2 and V is TRBV6-4; the D is unclear. V was pared by 10 bases and J by 5 bases, with 23 bases between. The germline V gene has CDR1 MRHNA and CDR2 SNTAGT. The CDR3 runs to 15 residues. CDR3 protein: CATTDGEPPTYGYTF. The CDR3 region has the DNA TGTGCCACTACCGACGGGGAGCCACCCACTTATGGCTACACCTTC.